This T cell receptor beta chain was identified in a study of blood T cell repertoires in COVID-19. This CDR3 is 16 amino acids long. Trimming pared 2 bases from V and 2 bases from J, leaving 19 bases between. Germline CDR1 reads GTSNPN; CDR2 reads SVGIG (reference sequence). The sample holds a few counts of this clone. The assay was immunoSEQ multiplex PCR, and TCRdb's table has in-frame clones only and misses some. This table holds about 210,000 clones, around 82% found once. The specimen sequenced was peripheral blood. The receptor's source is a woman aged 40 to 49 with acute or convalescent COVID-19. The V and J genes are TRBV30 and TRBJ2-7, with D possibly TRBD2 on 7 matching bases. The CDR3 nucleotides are TGTGCCTGGAGTAGGGGGGGAGGGGGACGAGCCTACGAGCAGTACTTC. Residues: CAWSRGGGGRAYEQYF.